This T cell receptor beta chain derives from a study of shared clonotypes between healthy human individuals. V was pared by 0 bases and J by 3 bases, with 12 bases between. Germline V CDR1 and CDR2: LNHDA, SQIVND (reference sequence). CDR3 size: 16 residues. A word on this clone: Its antigen is still unknown.

Study conclusions and caveats: Clonotypes shared by all four donors outscored non-shared clonotypes in generation probability.

Donation came from healthy HIV-negative adults that had no recent acute infections or vaccinations. The material for each subset, its genomic DNA, was split evenly across several immunoSEQ plates. Tens of thousands of T cell genomes, or about 0.2 ug DNA, went into the sorted-subset replicate PCRs. Here immunoSEQ multiplex PCR was the method, and the copy in TCRdb shows in-frame clones only, minus some. The table includes about 92,000 clones, 68% detected once. The sample comprised memory CD8+ T cells sorted from blood. Sample subset: CD45RO+ cells pooled with CCR7-negative TemRA cells. The TCR comes from a man between 25 and 39 years old in good health. The chain has TRBV19 and TRBJ1-5; weak D call: TRBD1 (5 bases). CDR3 sequence reads: CASSIELGRHNQPQHF. CDR3 coding DNA: TGTGCCAGTAGTATAGAACTGGGACGTCACAATCAGCCCCAGCATTTT.